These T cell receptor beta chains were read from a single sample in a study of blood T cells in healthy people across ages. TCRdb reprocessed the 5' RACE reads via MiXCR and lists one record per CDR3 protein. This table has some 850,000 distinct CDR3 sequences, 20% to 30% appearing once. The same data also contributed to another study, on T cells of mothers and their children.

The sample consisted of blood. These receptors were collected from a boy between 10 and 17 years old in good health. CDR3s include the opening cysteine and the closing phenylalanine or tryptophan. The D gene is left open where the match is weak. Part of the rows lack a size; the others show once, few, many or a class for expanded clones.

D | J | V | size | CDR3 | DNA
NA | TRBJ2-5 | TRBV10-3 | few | CAISEMRAETQYF | TGTGCCATCAGTGAAATGCGGGCGGAGACCCAGTACTTC
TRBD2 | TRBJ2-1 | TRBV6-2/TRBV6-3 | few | CASRLPGGNNEQFF | TGTGCCAGCAGGCTCCCGGGGGGAAACAATGAGCAGTTCTTC
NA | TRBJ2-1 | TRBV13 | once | CASSTSGSGGDEQFF | TGTGCCAGCAGTACCAGCGGGTCTGGTGGCGATGAGCAGTTCTTC
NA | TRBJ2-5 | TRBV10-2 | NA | CASSHRLTGTGYQETQYF | TGCGCCAGCAGTCATAGACTTACCGGGACTGGCTACCAAGAGACCCAGTACTTC
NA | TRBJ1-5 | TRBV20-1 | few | CSASDSGHQPQHF | TGCAGTGCCTCGGACTCCGGGCACCAGCCCCAGCATTTT
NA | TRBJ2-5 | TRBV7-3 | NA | CTSSLGGQQQETQYF | TGTACCAGCAGCTTGGGGGGTCAGCAACAAGAGACCCAGTACTTC
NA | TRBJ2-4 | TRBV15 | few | CATSRVRQENIQYF | TGTGCCACCAGCAGAGTGAGACAGGAAAACATTCAGTACTTC
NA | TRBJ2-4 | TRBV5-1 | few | CASSLGRGENIQYF | TGCGCCAGCAGCTTGGGTAGGGGGGAAAACATTCAGTACTTC
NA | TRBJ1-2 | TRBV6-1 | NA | CASSEVVNYGYTF | TGTGCCAGCAGTGAAGTGGTTAACTATGGCTACACCTTC
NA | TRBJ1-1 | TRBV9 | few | CASSVRGGQNTEAFF | TGTGCCAGCAGCGTAAGGGGAGGACAGAACACTGAAGCTTTCTTT
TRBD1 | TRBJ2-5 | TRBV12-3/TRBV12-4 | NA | CASSFARAGGGETQYF | TGTGCCAGCAGTTTCGCCAGGGCAGGGGGCGGGGAGACCCAGTACTTC
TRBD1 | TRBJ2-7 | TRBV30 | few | CAWSGGTAQYF | TGTGCCTGGAGTGGGGGGACAGCTCAGTACTTC
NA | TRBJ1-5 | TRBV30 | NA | CAWSSGEHQPQHF | TGTGCCTGGTCCTCAGGGGAGCATCAGCCCCAGCATTTT
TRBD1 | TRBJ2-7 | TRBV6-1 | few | CASSDRDRFSYEQYF | TGTGCCAGCAGTGACCGGGACAGATTCTCCTACGAGCAGTACTTC
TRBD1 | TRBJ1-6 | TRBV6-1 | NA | CASSVQRGLYNSPLHF | TGTGCCAGCAGTGTACAGAGGGGGCTCTATAATTCACCCCTCCACTTT
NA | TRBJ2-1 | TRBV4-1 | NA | CASSQQSIGQEQFF | TGCGCCAGCAGCCAACAATCTATTGGACAGGAGCAGTTCTTC
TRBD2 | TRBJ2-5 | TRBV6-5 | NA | CASSVLAGGLQETQYF | TGTGCCAGCAGTGTACTAGCGGGGGGCCTACAAGAGACCCAGTACTTC
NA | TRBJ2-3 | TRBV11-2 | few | CASSFRRGVGGTDTQYF | TGTGCCAGCAGCTTCAGAAGGGGTGTCGGTGGCACAGATACGCAGTATTTT
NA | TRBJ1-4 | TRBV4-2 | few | CASSQDRRVYEKLFF | TGTGCCAGCAGCCAAGATAGGAGGGTTTACGAAAAACTGTTTTTT